This TCR beta chain stems from a study of cytomegalovirus exposure and HLA in healthy donors. Overall study findings and caveats: Other equally common chains were less clonally expanded than HLA-associated TCR beta chains, a later analysis showed. Specificity of a few CMV-associated chains for CMV antigens was verified in vitro.

PCR involved 60 Vbeta and 13 Jbeta primers. The table came from immunoSEQ multiplex PCR; TCRdb's copy has only in-frame clones and leaves some out. The repertoire holds about 150,000 clones, with 65% to 80% as singletons. In germline, CDR1 is MDHEN, CDR2 SYDVKM. This CDR3 contains 14 residues. V dropped 7 bases and J dropped 3 bases, with 13 bases sitting between them. Worth noting for this clone: Its antigen is not known.

Sequences were obtained from PBMCs. The source of this sequence is a man between 40 and 49 years old in good health and CMV-seropositive. The chain uses TRBV28 and TRBJ1-5, with a possible D match to TRBD1 (5 bases). The CDR3 DNA sequence: TGTGCCAGCAAATCCCGGGGGTTCAATCAGCCCCAGCATTTT. Its protein is CASKSRGFNQPQHF.